The text below deals with one T cell receptor beta chain. Its specificity is not known. One base away lies a much larger clone, so this may be a sequencing read error. V was cut by 0 bases and J by 12 bases, with 15 bases left in between. This CDR3 is built from 13 residues. CDR1 and CDR2 (germline): MGHRA, YSYEKL. The data were taken from a study of OX40 agonist ivuxolimab in advanced cancers. Overall study: As their treatment, patients were administered ivuxolimab, an agonistic anti-OX40 (CD134) antibody. Dose-escalation patients were diagnosed with hepatocellular carcinoma, melanoma, renal cell cancer or head and neck cancer.

Autoimmune disease history or systemic immunosuppression led to patients being barred. Here immunoSEQ multiplex PCR was the method, and the copy in TCRdb shows in-frame clones only, minus some. The repertoire consists of some 27,000 clones, with 90% occurring once and the leading ten covering 24%. Study conclusions and caveats: Antigen targets of the expanded peripheral T cells went undetermined.

This specimen was CD4+ or CD8+ T cells sorted from blood, taken in a trial of the OX40 agonist ivuxolimab. The origin of this receptor is an adult with an advanced solid tumor such as melanoma, head and neck, liver or kidney cancer. The V call is TRBV4-1, the J call TRBJ2-7; tentative D call: TRBD1 (5 bases). The CDR3 loop is CASSQDYRRQLYF. CDR3 nucleotides: TGCGCCAGCAGCCAAGATTATAGGAGACAGTTGTACTTC.